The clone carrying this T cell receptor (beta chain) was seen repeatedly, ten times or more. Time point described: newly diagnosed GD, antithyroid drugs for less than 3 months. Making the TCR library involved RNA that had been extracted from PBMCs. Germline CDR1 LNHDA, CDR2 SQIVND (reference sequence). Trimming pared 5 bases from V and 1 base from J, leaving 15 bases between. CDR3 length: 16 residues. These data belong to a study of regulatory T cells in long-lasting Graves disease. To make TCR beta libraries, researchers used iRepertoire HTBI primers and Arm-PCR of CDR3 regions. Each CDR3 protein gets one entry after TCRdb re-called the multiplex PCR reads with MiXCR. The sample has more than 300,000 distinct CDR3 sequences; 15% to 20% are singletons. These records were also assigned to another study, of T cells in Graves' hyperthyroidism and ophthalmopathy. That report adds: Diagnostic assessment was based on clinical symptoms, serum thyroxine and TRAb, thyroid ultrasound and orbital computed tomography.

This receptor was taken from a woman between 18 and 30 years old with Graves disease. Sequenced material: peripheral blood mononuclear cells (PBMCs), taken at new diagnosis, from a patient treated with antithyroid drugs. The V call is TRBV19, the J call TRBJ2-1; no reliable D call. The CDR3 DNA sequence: TGTGCCAGTAGTGGTCCGCGCGGTTCGTCCTACAATGAGCAGTTCTTC. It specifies CASSGPRGSSYNEQFF.